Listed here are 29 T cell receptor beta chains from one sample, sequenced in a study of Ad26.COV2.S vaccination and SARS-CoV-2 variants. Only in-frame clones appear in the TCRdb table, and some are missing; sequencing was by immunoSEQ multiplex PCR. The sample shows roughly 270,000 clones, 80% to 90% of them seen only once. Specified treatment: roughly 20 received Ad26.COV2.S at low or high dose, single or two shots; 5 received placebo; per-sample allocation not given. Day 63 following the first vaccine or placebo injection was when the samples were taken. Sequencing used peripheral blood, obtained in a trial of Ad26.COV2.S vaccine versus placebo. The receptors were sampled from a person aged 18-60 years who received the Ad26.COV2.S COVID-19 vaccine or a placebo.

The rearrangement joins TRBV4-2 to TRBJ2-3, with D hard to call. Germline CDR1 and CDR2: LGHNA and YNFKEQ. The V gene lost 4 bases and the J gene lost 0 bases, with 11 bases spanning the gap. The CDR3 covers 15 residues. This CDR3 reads CASSRTTPSTDTQYF. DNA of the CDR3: TGTGCCAGCAGCCGTACCACTCCTAGCACAGATACGCAGTATTTT.

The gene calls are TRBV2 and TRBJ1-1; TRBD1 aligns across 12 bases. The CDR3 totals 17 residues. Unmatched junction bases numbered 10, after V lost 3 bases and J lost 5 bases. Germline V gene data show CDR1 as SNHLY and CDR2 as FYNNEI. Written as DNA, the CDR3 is TGTGCCAGCAGTGACCTCCGGGACAGGGGGCGGCGAACTGAAGCTTTCTTT. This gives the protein CASSDLRDRGRRTEAFF.

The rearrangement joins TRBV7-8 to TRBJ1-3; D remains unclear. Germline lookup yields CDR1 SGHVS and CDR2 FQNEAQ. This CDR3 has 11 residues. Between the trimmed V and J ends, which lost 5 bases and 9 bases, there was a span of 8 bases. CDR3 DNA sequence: TGTGCCAGCAGCCCAGGCTCCACCATATATTTT. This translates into CASSPGSTIYF.

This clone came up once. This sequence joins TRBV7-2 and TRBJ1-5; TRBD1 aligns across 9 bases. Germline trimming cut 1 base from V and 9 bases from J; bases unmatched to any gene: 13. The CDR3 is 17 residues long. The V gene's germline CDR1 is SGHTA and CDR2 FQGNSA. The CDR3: CASSLELQGATIGPQHF. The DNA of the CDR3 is TGTGCCAGCAGCTTAGAACTACAGGGGGCGACGATCGGGCCCCAGCATTTT.

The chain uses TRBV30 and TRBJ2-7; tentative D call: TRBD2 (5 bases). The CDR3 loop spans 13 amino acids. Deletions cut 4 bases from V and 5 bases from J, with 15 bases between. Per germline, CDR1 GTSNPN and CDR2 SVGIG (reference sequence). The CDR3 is CAWTAWESDEQYF. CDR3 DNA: TGTGCCTGGACAGCTTGGGAGAGCGACGAGCAGTACTTC.

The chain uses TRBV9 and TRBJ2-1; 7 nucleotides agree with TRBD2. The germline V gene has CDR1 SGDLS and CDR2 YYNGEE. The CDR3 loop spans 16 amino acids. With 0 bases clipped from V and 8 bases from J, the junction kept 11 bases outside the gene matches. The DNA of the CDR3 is TGTGCCAGCAGCGTAGGGGCTAGCGGAGCCTGGGATGAGCAGTTCTTC. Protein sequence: CASSVGASGAWDEQFF. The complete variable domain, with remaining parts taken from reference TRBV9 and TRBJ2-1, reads DSGVTQTPKHLITATGQRVTLRCSPRSGDLSVYWYQQSLDQGLQFLIQYYNGEERAKGNILERFSAQQFPDLHSELNLSSLELGDSALYFCASSVGASGAWDEQFFGPGTRLTVL.

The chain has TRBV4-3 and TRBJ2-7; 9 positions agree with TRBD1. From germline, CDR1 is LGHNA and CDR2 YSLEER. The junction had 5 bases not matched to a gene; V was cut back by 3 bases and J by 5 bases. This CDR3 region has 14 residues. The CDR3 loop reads CASSHVDRGDEQYF. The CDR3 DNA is TGCGCCAGCAGCCACGTGGACAGGGGCGACGAGCAGTACTTC.

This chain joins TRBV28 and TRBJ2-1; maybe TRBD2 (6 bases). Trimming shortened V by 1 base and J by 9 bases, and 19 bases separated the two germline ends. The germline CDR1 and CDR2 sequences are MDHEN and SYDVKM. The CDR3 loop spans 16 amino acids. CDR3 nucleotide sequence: TGTGCCAGCAGTTTATACGGTGTTTCGGGGCGGGGTGAGCAGTTCTTC. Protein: CASSLYGVSGRGEQFF. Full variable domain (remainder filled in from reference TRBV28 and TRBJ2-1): DVKVTQSSRYLVKRTGEKVFLECVQDMDHENMFWYRQDPGLGLRLIYFSYDVKMKEKGDIPEGYSVSREKKERFSLILESASTNQTSMYLCASSLYGVSGRGEQFFGPGTRLTVL.

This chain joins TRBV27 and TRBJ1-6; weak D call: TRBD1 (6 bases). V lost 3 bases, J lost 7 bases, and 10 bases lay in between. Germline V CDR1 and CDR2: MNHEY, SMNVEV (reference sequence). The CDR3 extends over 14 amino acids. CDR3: CASSFDRSNSPLHF. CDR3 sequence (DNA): TGTGCCAGCAGTTTTGACAGGAGCAATTCACCCCTCCACTTT.

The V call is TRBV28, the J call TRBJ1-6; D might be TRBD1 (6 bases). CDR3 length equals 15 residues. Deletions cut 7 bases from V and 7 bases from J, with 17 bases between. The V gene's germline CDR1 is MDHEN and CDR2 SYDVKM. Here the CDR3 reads CASTVSPGVNSPLHF. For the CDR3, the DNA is TGTGCCAGCACCGTTTCCCCAGGGGTCAATTCACCCCTCCACTTT.

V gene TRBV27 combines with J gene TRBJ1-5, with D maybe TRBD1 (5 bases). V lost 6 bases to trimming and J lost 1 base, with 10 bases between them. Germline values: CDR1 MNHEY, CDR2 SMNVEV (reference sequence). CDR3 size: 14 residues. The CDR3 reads CASSPGGSNQPQHF. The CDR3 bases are TGTGCCAGCAGCCCCGGGGGAAGCAATCAGCCCCAGCATTTT.

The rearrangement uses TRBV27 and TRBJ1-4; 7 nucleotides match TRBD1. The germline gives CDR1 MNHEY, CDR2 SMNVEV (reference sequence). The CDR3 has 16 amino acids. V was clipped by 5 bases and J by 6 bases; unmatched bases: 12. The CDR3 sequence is CASSPPRRGHYEKLFF. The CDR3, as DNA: TGTGCCAGCAGTCCGCCCCGGAGGGGGCATTATGAAAAACTGTTTTTT. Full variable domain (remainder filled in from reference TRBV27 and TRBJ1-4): EAQVTQNPRYLITVTGKKLTVTCSQNMNHEYMSWYRQDPGLGLRQIYYSMNVEVTDKGDVPEGYKVSRKEKRNFPLILESPSPNQTSLYFCASSPPRRGHYEKLFFGSGTQLSVL.

This CDR3 reads CASSLEASLNTEAFF. In DNA, the CDR3 is TGCGCCAGCAGCTTGGAGGCCAGCCTGAACACTGAAGCTTTCTTT. This chain uses TRBV5-1 with TRBJ1-1; D call uncertain. V was pared by 0 bases and J by 0 bases, with 9 bases between. The CDR3 runs to 15 residues. Germline values: CDR1 SGHRS, CDR2 YFSETQ.

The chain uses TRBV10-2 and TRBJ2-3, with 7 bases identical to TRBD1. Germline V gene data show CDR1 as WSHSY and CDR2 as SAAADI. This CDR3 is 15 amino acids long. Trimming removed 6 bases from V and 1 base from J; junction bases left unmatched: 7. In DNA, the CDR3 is TGCGCCAGCAGGCGGTGGGACAGCCGCACAGATACGCAGTATTTT. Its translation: CASRRWDSRTDTQYF.

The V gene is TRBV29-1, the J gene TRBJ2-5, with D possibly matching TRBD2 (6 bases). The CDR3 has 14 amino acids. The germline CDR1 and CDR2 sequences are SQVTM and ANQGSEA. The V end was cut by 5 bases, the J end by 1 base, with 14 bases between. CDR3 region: CSVIRGAPQETQYF. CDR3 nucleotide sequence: TGCAGCGTTATCCGCGGGGCACCCCAAGAGACCCAGTACTTC.

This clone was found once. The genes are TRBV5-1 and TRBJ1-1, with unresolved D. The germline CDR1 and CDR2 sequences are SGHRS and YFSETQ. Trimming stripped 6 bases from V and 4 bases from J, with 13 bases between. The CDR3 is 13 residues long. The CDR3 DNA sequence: TGCGCCAGCAACCTTGAGGAAGGCACTGAAGCTTTCTTT. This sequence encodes CASNLEEGTEAFF.

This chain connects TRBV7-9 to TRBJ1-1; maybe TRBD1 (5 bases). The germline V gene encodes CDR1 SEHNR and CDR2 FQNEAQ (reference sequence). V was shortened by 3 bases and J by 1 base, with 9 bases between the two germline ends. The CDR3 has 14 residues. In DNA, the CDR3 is TGTGCCAGCAGCTTCAGGGTTGAGAACACTGAAGCTTTCTTT. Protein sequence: CASSFRVENTEAFF.

The CDR3 DNA follows: TGTGCCAGCAGTCGACTTAATGAGCAGTTCTTC. Encoded protein: CASSRLNEQFF. The rearrangement links TRBV6-5 to TRBJ2-1; D gene uncertain. This CDR3 is 11 amino acids long. Germline loops: CDR1 MNHEY, CDR2 SVGAGI. Trimming stripped 5 bases from V and 7 bases from J, with 6 bases between.

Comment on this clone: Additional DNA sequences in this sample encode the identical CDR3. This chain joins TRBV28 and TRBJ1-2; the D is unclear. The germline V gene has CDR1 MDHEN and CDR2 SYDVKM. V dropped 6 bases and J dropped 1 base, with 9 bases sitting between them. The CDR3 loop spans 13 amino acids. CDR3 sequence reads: CASSLTGNYGYTF. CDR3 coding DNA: TGTGCCAGCAGCCTGACGGGTAACTATGGCTACACCTTC.

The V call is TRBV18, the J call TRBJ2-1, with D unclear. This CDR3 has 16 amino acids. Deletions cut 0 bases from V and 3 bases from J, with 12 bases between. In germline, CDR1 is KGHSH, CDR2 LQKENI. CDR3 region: CASSPPRLPVYNEQFF. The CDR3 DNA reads TGTGCCAGCTCACCACCGAGGCTCCCGGTCTACAATGAGCAGTTCTTC.

The CDR3 sequence: CSASLPKAGEYEQYF. For the CDR3, the DNA is TGCAGTGCTAGTCTCCCTAAGGCCGGAGAATACGAGCAGTACTTC. V gene TRBV20-1 combines with J gene TRBJ2-7; D gene uncertain. Trimming took off 3 bases at V and 4 bases at J, with 19 bases between the two ends. CDR1 is DFQATT, CDR2 SNEGSKA, per germline (reference sequence). The CDR3 contains 15 residues.

DNA for the CDR3: TGCAGCGCCCGAACCCCTTGGGGGTCCTATGGCTACACCTTC. Translating gives CSARTPWGSYGYTF. The genes are TRBV29-1 and TRBJ1-2; perhaps TRBD1 as D (5 bases). Looked up from germline, CDR1 is SQVTM and CDR2 is ANQGSEA. This CDR3 contains 14 residues. Between the trimmed V and J ends, which lost 7 bases and 4 bases, there was a span of 19 bases. Using reference TRBV29-1 and TRBJ1-2 for the parts outside the CDR3, the full variable domain is SAVISQKPSRDICQRGTSLTIQCQVDSQVTMMFWYRQQPGQSLTLIATANQGSEATYESGFVIDKFPISRPNLTFSTLTVSNMSPEDSSIYLCSARTPWGSYGYTFGSGTRLTVV.

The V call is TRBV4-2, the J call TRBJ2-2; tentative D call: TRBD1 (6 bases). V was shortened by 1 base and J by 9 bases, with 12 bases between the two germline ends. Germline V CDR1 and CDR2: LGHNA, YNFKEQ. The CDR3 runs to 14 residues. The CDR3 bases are TGTGCCAGCAGCCAAGCCAGGGGAATGCGGGAGCTGTTTTTT. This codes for CASSQARGMRELFF.

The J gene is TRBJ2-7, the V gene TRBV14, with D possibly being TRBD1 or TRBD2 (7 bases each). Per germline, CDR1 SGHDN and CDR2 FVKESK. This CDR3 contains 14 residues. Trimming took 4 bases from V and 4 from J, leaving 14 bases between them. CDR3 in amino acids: CASSPAGGGYEQYF. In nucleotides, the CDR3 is TGTGCCAGCAGCCCTGCAGGGGGAGGGTACGAGCAGTACTTC.

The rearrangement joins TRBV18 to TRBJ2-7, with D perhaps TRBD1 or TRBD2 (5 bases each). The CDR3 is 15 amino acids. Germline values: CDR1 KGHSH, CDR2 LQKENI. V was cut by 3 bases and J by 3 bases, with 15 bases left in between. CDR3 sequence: CASSPGTDGSYEQYF. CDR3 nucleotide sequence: TGTGCCAGCTCACCTGGGACGGACGGAAGCTACGAGCAGTACTTC.

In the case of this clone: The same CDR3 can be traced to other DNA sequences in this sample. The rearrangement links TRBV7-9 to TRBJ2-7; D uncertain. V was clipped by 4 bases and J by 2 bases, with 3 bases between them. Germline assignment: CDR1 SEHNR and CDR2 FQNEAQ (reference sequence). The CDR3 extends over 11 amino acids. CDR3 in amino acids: CASSSTYEQYF. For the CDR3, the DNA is TGTGCCAGCAGCTCTACCTACGAGCAGTACTTC.

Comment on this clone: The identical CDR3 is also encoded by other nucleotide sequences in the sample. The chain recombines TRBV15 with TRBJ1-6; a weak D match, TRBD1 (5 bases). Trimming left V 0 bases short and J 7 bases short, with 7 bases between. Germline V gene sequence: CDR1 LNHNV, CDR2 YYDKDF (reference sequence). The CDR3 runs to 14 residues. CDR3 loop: CATSRDRGNSPLHF. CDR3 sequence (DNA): TGTGCCACCAGCAGAGATCGGGGGAATTCACCCCTCCACTTT. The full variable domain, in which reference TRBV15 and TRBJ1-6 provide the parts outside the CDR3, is DAMVIQNPRYQVTQFGKPVTLSCSQTLNHNVMYWYQQKSSQAPKLLFHYYDKDFNNEADTPDNFQSRRPNTSFCFLDIRSPGLGDTAMYLCATSRDRGNSPLHFGNGTRLTVT.

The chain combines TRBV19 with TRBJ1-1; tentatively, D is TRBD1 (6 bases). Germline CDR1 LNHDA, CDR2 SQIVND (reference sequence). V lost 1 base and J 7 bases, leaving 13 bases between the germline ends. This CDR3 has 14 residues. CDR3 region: CASSIVTGQNEAFF. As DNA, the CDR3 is TGTGCCAGTAGTATAGTAACAGGACAGAATGAAGCTTTCTTT.

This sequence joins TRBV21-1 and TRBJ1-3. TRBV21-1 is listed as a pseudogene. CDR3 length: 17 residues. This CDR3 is CASSKARLSTLRNTIYF. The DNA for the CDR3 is TGTGCCAGCAGCAAAGCCAGACTGTCTACCCTGAGAAACACCATATATTTT.